The 10 T cell receptor beta chains reported below all come from one sample, sequenced in a study of T cell changes during pregnancy in multiple sclerosis. Sequencing used immunoSEQ multiplex PCR; TCRdb keeps in-frame clones, though not all of them. Here the sample spans fewer than 70,000 clones, roughly 92% being singletons. Sequenced here: peripheral blood, sampled in the second trimester of pregnancy. Receptors originate from a female donor with multiple sclerosis, enrolled in a pregnancy study.

This clone was seen once. The chain couples TRBV18 to TRBJ2-1; 7 bases align to TRBD2. The CDR3 runs to 15 residues. The V gene end was trimmed by 0 bases and the J gene end by 9 bases; junction bases not matched to a gene: 8. CDR1 is KGHSH, CDR2 LQKENI, per germline. Written as DNA, the CDR3 is TGTGCCAGCTCACCACCGGCGGTCGGGAGGCCTGAGCAGTTCTTC. This gives the protein CASSPPAVGRPEQFF.

The chain employs TRBV4-1 and TRBJ2-3; TRBD2 is a possible D gene (5 bases). The V end lost 1 base, the J end lost 2 bases, and 13 bases lay between the germline ends. CDR3 length equals 16 residues. Germline loops: CDR1 MGHRA, CDR2 YSYEKL. This chain's CDR3 is CASSQVLRGNTDTQYF. CDR3 in DNA: TGCGCCAGCAGCCAAGTTTTACGGGGAAACACAGATACGCAGTATTTT.

This clone is a singleton in its sample. The CDR3 protein is CASNEAGGGNQPQHF. CDR3 in DNA: TGTGCCAGCAACGAAGCCGGGGGAGGCAATCAGCCCCAGCATTTT. This chain links TRBV6-5 with TRBJ1-5; a weak D match, TRBD1 (5 bases). The V gene lost 7 bases and the J gene lost 2 bases, with 15 bases spanning the gap. CDR1 is MNHEY, CDR2 SVGAGI, per germline. CDR3 length: 15 residues.

The chain carries TRBV6-1 and TRBJ2-5; TRBD1 agrees at 7 bases. The CDR3 is 16 residues long. CDR1 MNHNS and CDR2 SASEGT come from the germline V gene. J was trimmed by 1 base and V by 3 bases; bases with no gene match: 8. The chain's CDR3 is CASSERTPGGQETQYF. In nucleotides, the CDR3 is TGTGCCAGCAGTGAGAGAACCCCAGGGGGCCAAGAGACCCAGTACTTC.

The rearrangement uses TRBV12-5 and TRBJ2-7, with D hard to call. Germline CDR1 is LGHNT and CDR2 is FRNRAP. The CDR3 contains 17 residues. The V and J ends lost 0 bases and 2 bases respectively, with 17 bases between them. CDR3 loop: CASGLVPGPAVPYEQYF. The CDR3, as DNA: TGTGCTAGTGGTTTGGTACCTGGGCCAGCCGTTCCCTACGAGCAGTACTTC. Looking up the rest from reference TRBV12-5 and TRBJ2-7 gives the full variable domain: DARVTQTPRHKVTEMGQEVTMRCQPILGHNTVFWYRQTMMQGLELLAYFRNRAPLDDSGMPKDRFSAEMPDATLATLKIQPSEPRDSAVYFCASGLVPGPAVPYEQYFGPGTRLTVT.

J is TRBJ2-3 and V is TRBV5-1; 7 nucleotides agree with TRBD2. Germline CDR1 is SGHRS and CDR2 is YFSETQ. The J segment lost 2 bases and the V segment lost 5 bases, leaving 8 bases of the junction unmatched. The CDR3 extends over 15 amino acids. CDR3: CASRQAGLNTDTQYF. CDR3 in DNA: TGCGCCAGCAGACAAGCGGGACTCAACACAGATACGCAGTATTTT.

The genes are TRBV28 and TRBJ2-2; a possible D gene is TRBD1 (5 bases). CDR3 size: 15 residues. The germline CDR1 and CDR2 sequences are MDHEN and SYDVKM. V lost 2 bases and J lost 6, with 13 bases in between. CDR3 bases: TGTGCCAGCAGTTTAGGGGCTAGTGACGCCGGGGAGCTGTTTTTT. Translating gives CASSLGASDAGELFF.

The chain employs TRBV19 and TRBJ2-1; D ambiguous. Per the germline V gene, CDR1 is LNHDA and CDR2 is SQIVND (reference sequence). The CDR3 runs 14 residues. V lost 4 bases to trimming and J lost 10 bases, with 17 bases between them. The CDR3 protein is CASSTRGPIREQFF. Here the CDR3 DNA reads TGTGCCAGTAGTACAAGAGGCCCAATTCGGGAGCAGTTCTTC.

This clone was seen a single time. The gene calls are TRBV30 and TRBJ2-1, with 9 bases aligning to TRBD2. This CDR3 is built from 12 residues. CDR1 and CDR2 from the germline V gene are GTSNPN and SVGIG (reference sequence). Trimming cost V 5 bases and J 10 bases; bases outside gene matches: 6. The CDR3 is CAWAGGPGEQFF. CDR3 bases: TGTGCCTGGGCGGGAGGGCCTGGAGAGCAGTTCTTC.

This chain links TRBV11-2 with TRBJ2-5; 8 nucleotides line up with TRBD2. CDR1 and CDR2 from the germline V gene are SGHAT and FQNNGV. The V and J ends lost 5 bases and 4 bases, in that order; junction bases with no gene match: 6. The length of the CDR3 is 14 residues. CDR3 sequence: CASSPGTRVETQYF. The CDR3 region has the DNA TGTGCCAGCAGCCCCGGGACTAGGGTAGAGACCCAGTACTTC.